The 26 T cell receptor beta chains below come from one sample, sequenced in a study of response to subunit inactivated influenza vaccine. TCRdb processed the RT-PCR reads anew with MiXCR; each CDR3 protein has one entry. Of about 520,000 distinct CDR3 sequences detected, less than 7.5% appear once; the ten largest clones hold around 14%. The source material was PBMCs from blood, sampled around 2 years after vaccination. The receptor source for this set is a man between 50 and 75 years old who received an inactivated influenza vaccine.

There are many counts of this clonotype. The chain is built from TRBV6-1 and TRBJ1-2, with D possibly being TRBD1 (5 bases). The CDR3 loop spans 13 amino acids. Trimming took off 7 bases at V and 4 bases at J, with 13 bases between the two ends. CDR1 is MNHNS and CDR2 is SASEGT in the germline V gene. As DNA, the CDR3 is TGTGCCAGCACCTGGGGCGCTGGCTATGGCTACACCTTC. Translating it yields CASTWGAGYGYTF.

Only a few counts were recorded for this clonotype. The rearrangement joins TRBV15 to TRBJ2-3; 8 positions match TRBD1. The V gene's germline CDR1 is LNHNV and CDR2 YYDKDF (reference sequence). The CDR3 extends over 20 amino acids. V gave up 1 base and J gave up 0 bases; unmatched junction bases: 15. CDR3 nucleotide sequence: TGTGCCACCAGCAGAGGTGACTTTCGATGGACAGGGACTAGCACAGATACGCAGTATTTT. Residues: CATSRGDFRWTGTSTDTQYF.

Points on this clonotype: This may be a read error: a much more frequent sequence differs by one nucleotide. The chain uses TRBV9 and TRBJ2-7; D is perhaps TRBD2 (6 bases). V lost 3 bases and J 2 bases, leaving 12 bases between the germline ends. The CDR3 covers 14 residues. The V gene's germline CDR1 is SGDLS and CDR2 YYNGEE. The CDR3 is CASSERPGAYEQYF. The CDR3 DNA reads TGTGCCAGCAGCGAACGACCGGGAGCCTACGAGCAGTACTTC.

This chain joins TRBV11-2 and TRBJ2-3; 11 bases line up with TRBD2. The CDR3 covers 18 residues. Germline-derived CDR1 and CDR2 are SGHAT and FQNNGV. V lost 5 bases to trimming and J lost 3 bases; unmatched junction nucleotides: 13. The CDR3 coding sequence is TGTGCCAGCAGCCACACCTCTAGCGGGGGGATTGTAACAGATACGCAGTATTTT. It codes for CASSHTSSGGIVTDTQYF.

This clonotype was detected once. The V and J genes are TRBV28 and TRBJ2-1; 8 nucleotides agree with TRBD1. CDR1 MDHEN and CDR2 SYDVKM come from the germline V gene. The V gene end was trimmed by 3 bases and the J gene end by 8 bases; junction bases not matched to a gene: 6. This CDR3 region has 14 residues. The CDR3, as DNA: TGTGCCAGCAGTTTTAGGGCAGGGGGCTATGAGCAGTTCTTC. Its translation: CASSFRAGGYEQFF.

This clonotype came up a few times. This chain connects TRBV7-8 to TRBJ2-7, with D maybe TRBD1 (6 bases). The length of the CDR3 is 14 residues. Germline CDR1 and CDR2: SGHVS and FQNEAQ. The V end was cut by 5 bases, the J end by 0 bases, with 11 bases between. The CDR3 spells CASSRTVVSYEQYF. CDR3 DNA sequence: TGTGCCAGCAGCAGGACAGTAGTCTCCTACGAGCAGTACTTC.

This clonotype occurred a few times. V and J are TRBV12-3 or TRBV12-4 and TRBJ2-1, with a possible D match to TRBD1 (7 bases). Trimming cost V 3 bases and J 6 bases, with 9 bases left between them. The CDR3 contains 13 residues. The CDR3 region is CASSFRGVNEQFF. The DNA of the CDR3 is TGTGCCAGCAGTTTCAGGGGGGTCAATGAGCAGTTCTTC.

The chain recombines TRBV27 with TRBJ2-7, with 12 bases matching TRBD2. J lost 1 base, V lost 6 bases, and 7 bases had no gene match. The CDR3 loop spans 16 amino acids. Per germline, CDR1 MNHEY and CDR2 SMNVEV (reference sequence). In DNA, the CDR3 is TGTGCCAGCAGCCGACTAGCGGGAGCCCATTCCTACGAGCAGTACTTC. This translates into CASSRLAGAHSYEQYF.

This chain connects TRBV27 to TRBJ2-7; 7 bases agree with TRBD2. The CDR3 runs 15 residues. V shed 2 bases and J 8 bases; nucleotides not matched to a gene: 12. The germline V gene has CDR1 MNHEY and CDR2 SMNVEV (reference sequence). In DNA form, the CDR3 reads TGTGCCAGCAGTTTAACGAGCGGGACCCTCGCGAAGCAGTACTTC. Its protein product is CASSLTSGTLAKQYF.

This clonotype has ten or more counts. The DNA of the CDR3 is TGTGCCAGCAGTTTTATTGTGGGTAGCTCCTATAATTCACCCCTCCACTTT. This codes for CASSFIVGSSYNSPLHF. The chain recombines TRBV27 with TRBJ1-6; no clear D. CDR1 and CDR2 from the germline V gene are MNHEY and SMNVEV (reference sequence). The V end was cut by 3 bases, the J end by 0 bases, with 12 bases between. The CDR3 loop spans 17 amino acids.

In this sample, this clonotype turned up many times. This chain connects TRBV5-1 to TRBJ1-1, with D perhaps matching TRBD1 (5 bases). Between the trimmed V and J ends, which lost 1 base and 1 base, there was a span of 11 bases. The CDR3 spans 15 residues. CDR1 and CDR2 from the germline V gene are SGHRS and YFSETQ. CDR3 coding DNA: TGCGCCAGCAGCTTGTTAGGGCAGGGGAACACTGAAGCTTTCTTT. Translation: CASSLLGQGNTEAFF.

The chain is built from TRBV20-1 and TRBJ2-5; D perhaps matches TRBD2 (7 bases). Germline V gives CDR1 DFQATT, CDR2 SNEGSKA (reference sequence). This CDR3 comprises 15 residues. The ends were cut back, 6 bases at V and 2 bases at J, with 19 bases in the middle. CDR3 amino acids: CSAPAGAGPQETQYF. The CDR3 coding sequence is TGCAGTGCCCCCGCGGGGGCAGGACCTCAAGAGACCCAGTACTTC.

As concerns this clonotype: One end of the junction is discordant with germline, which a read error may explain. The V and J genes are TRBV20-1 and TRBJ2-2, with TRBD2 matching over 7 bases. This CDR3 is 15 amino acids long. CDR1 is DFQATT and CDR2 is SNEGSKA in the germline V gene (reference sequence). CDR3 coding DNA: TGCAGTGCTAGCTCTGGCGGGGGAGACACCGGGGGGCTGTTTTTT. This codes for CSASSGGGDTGGLFF.

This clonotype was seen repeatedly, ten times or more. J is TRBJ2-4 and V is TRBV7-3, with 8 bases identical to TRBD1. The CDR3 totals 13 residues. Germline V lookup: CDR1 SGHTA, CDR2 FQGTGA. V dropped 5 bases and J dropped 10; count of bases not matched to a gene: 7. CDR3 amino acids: CASSPGGRGIQYF. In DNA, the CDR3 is TGTGCCAGCAGCCCAGGGGGCCGGGGAATTCAGTACTTC.

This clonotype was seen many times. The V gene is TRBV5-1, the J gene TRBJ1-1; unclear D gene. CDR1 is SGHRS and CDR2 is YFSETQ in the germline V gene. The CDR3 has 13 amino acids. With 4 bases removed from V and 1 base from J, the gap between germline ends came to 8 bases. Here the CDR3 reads CASSLTQNTEAFF. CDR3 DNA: TGCGCCAGCAGCCTAACACAGAACACTGAAGCTTTCTTT.

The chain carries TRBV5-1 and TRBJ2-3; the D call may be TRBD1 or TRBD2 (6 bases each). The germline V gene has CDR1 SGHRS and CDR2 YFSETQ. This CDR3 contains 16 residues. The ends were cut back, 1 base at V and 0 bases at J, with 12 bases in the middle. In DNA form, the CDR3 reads TGCGCCAGCAGCTTGCTCGGGGGCTCGAGCACAGATACGCAGTATTTT. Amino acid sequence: CASSLLGGSSTDTQYF.

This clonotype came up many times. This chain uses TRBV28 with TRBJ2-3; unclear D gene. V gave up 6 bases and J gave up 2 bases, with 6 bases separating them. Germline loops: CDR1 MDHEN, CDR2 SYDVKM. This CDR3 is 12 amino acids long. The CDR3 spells CASSRTTDTQYF. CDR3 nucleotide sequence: TGTGCCAGCAGCCGTACCACAGATACGCAGTATTTT. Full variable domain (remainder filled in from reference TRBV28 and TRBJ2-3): DVKVTQSSRYLVKRTGEKVFLECVQDMDHENMFWYRQDPGLGLRLIYFSYDVKMKEKGDIPEGYSVSREKKERFSLILESASTNQTSMYLCASSRTTDTQYFGPGTRLTVL.

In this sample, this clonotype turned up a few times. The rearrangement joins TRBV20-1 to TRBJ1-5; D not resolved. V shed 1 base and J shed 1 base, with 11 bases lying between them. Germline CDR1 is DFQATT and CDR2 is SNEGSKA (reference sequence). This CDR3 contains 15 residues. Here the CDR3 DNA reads TGCAGTGCTAGAGGACCGGTCGAGAGCAATCAGCCCCAGCATTTT. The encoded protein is CSARGPVESNQPQHF.

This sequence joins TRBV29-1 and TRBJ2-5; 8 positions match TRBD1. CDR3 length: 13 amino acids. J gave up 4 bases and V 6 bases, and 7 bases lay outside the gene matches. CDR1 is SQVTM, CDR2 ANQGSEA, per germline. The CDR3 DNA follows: TGCAGCGTAGACAGGGGTAAAGGAGAGACCCAGTACTTC. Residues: CSVDRGKGETQYF.

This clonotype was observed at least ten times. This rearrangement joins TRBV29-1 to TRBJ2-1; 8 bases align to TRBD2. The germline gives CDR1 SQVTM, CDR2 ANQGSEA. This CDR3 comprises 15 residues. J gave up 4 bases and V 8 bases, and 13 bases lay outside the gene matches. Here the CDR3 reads CSFSTGTRIYNEQFF. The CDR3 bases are TGCAGCTTTTCAACCGGGACTAGGATATACAATGAGCAGTTCTTC.

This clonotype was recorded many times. The CDR3 DNA follows: TGCGCCAGCAGCCAAGGGTGGGCTAATGAAAAACTGTTTTTT. Translated: CASSQGWANEKLFF. This sequence joins TRBV4-1 and TRBJ1-4; the D is unclear. From germline, CDR1 is MGHRA and CDR2 YSYEKL. Trimming took 1 base from V and 3 from J, leaving 6 bases between them. The CDR3 runs 14 residues.

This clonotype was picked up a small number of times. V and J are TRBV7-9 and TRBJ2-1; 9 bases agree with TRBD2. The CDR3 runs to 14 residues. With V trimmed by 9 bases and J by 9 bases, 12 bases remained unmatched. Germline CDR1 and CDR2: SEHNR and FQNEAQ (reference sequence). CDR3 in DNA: TGTGCCAGTTTTAATAGCGGGAGCATGGGTGAGCAGTTCTTC. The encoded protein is CASFNSGSMGEQFF. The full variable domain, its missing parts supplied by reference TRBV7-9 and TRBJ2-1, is DTGVSQNPRHKITKRGQNVTFRCDPISEHNRLYWYRQTLGQGPEFLTYFQNEAQLEKSRLLSDRFSAERPKGSFSTLEIQRTEQGDSAMYLCASFNSGSMGEQFFGPGTRLTVL.

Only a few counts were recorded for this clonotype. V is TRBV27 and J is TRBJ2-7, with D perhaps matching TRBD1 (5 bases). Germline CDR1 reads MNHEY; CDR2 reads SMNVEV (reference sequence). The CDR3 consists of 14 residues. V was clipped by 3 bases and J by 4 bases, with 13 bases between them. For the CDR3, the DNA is TGTGCCAGCAGTTTTAGGGGTTTCACTTACGAGCAGTACTTC. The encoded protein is CASSFRGFTYEQYF.

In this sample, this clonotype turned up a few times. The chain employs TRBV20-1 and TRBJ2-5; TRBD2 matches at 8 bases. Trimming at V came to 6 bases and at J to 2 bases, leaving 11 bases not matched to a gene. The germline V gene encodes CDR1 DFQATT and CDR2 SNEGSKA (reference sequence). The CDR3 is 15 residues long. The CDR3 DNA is TGCAGTGCGGAAAAGGCGGTAGCGGGACAAGAGACCCAGTACTTC. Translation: CSAEKAVAGQETQYF.

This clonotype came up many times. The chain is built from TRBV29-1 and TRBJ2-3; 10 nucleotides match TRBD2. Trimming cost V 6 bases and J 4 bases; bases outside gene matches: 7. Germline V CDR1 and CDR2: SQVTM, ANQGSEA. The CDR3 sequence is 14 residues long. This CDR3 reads CSVSGLAVADTQYF. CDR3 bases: TGCAGCGTCAGCGGACTAGCGGTCGCAGATACGCAGTATTTT.

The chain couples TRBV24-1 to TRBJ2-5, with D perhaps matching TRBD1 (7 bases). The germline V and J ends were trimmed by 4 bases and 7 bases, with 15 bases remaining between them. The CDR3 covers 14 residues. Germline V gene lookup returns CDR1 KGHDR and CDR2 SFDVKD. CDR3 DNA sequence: TGTGCCACCAGTGAAGCCCGACAGGGAGGGACCCAGTACTTC. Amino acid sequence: CATSEARQGGTQYF.